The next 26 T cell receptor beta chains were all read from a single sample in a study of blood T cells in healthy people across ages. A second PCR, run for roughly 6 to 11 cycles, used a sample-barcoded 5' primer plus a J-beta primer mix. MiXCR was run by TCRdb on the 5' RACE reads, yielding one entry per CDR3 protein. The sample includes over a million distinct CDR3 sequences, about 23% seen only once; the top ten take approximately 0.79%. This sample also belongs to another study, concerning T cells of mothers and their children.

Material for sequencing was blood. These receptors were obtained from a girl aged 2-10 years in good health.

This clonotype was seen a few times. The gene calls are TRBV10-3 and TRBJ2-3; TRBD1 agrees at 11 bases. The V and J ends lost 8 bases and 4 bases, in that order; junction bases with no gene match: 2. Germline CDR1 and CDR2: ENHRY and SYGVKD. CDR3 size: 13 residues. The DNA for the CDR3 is TGTGCCATCGGGGGACAGGGGGCAGATACGCAGTATTTT. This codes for CAIGGQGADTQYF.

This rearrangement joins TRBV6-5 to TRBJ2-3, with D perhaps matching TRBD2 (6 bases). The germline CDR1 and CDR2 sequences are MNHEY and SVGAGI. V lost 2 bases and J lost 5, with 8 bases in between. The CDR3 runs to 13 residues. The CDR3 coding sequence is TGTGCCAGCAGTTACCGCGGGGTAGATACGCAGTATTTT. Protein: CASSYRGVDTQYF.

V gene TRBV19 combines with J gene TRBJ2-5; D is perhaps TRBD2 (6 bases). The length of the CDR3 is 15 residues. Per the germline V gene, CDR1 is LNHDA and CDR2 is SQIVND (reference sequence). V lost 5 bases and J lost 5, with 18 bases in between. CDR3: CASSEVSPGRETQYF. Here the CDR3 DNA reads TGTGCCAGTAGTGAAGTTTCGCCAGGGAGGGAGACCCAGTACTTC.

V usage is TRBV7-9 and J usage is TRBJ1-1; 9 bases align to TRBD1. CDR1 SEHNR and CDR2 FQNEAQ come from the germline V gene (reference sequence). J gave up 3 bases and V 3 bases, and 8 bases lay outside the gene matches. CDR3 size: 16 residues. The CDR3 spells CASSFRQGGVDTEAFF. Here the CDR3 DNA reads TGTGCCAGCAGCTTTCGACAGGGGGGGGTGGACACTGAAGCTTTCTTT.

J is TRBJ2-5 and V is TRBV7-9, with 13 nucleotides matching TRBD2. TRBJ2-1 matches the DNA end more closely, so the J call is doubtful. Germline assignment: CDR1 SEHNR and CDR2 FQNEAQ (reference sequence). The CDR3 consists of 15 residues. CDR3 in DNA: TGTGCCAGCAGCAGGACTAGCGGGAGAGTAGATGAGCAGTTCTTC. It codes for CASSRTSGRVDEQFF.

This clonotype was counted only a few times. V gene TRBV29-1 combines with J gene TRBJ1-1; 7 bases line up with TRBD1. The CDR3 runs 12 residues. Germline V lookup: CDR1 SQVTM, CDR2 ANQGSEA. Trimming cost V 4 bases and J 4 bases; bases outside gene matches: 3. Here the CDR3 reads CSVAGQITEAFF. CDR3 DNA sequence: TGCAGCGTTGCGGGACAGATCACTGAAGCTTTCTTT.

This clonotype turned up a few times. The CDR3 reads CATSDRGTATQETQYF. CDR3 DNA: TGTGCCACCAGTGATCGTGGGACAGCTACTCAAGAGACCCAGTACTTC. The chain joins TRBV24-1 to TRBJ2-5, with TRBD1 identical over 7 bases. The CDR3 covers 16 residues. Germline-derived CDR1 and CDR2 are KGHDR and SFDVKD. Trimming at V came to 3 bases and at J to 2 bases, leaving 8 bases not matched to a gene.

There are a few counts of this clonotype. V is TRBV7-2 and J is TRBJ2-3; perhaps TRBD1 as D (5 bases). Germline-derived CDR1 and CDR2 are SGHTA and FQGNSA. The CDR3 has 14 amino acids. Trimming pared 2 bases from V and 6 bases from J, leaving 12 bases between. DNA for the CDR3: TGTGCCAGCAGCTTACTCCCAGGGTTCGATACGCAGTATTTT. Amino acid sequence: CASSLLPGFDTQYF.

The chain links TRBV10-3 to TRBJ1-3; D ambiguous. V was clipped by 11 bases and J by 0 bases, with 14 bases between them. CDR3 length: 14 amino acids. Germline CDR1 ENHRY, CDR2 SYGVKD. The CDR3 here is CAGQQTYSGNTIYF. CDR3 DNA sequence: TGTGCCGGCCAACAAACGTACTCTGGAAACACCATATATTTT.

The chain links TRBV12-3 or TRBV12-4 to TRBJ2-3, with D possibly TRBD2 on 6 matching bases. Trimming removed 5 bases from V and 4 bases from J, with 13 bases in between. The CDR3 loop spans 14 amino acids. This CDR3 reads CASSTGTRPDTQYF. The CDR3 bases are TGTGCCAGCAGTACCGGGACTCGTCCAGATACGCAGTATTTT.

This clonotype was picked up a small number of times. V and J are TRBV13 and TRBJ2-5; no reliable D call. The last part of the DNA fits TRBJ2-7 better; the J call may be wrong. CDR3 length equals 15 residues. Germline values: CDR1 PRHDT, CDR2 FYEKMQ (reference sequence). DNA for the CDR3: TGTGCCAGCAGCTTAGGCTATCAAGGTTTCTACGAGCAGTACTTC. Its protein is CASSLGYQGFYEQYF.

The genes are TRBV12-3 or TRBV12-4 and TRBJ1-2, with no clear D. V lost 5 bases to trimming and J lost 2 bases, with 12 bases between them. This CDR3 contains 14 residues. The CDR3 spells CASSPREVNYGYTF. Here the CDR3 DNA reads TGTGCCAGCAGTCCCCGGGAAGTAAACTATGGCTACACCTTC.

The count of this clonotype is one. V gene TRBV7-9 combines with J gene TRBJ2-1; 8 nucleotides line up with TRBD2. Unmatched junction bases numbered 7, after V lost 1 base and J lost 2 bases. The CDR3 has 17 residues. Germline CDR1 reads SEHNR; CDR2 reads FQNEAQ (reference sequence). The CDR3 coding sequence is TGTGCCAGCAGCTTAGTAGGCTCGGGGGGGGCCTACAATGAGCAGTTCTTC. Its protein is CASSLVGSGGAYNEQFF.

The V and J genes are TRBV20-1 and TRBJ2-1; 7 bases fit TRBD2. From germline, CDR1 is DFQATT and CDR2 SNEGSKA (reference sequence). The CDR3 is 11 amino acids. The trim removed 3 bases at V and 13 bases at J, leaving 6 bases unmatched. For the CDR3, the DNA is TGCAGTGCTAGCGGTCTAGCGGAACAGTTCTTC. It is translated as CSASGLAEQFF.

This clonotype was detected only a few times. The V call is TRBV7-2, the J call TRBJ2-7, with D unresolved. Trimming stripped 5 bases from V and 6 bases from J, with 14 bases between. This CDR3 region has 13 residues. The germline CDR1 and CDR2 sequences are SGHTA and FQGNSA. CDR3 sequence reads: CASSLLADGEQYF. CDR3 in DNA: TGTGCCAGCAGCCTCCTGGCGGATGGCGAGCAGTACTTC.

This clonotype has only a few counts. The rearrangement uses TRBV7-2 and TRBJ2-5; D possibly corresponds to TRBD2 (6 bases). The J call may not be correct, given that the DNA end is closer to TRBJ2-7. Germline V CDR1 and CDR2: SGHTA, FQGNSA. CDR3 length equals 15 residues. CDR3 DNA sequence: TGTGCCAGCAGCTTAGATGCGGGGATCCCCTACGAGCAGTACTTC. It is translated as CASSLDAGIPYEQYF.

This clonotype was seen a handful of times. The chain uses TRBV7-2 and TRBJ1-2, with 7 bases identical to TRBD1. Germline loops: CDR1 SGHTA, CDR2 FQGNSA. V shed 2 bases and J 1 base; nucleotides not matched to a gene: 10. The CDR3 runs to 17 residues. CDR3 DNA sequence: TGTGCCAGCAGCTTAAGGCAGGGCTCAGGGGGTAACTATGGCTACACCTTC. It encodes CASSLRQGSGGNYGYTF.

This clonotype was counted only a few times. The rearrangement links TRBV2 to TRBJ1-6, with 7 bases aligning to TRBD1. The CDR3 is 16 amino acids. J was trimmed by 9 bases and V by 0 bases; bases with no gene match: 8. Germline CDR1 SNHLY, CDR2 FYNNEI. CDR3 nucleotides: TGTGCCAGCAGTGAAGCGTGGTCAGGGGGAACTTCACCCCTCCACTTT. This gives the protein CASSEAWSGGTSPLHF.

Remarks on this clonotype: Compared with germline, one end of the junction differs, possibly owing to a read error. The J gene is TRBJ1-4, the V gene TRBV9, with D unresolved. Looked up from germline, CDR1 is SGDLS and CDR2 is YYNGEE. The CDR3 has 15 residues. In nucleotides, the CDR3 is TGTGCCAGCAGCCCAGAAACAGCGATAAATGAAGAACTGTTTTTT. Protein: CASSPETAINEELFF.

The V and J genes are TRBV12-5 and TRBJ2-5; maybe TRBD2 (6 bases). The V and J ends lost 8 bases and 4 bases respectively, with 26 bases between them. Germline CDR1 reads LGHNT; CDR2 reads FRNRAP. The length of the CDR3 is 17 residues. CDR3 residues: CASMPHGGVEEVETQYF. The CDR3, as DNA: TGTGCTAGTATGCCGCACGGAGGGGTTGAGGAAGTAGAGACCCAGTACTTC.

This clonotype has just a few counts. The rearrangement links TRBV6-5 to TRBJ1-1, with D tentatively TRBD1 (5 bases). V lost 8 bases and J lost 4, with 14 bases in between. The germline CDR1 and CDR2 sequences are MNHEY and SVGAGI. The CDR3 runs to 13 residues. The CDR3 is CASCAGVATEAFF. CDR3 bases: TGTGCCAGCTGTGCGGGGGTGGCCACTGAAGCTTTCTTT.

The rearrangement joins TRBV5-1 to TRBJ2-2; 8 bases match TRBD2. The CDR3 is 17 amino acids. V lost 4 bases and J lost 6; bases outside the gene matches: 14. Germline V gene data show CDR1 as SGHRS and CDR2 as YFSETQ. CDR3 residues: CASSARSAGGVAGELFF. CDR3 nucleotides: TGCGCCAGCAGCGCCAGGTCGGCGGGAGGCGTTGCCGGGGAGCTGTTTTTT.

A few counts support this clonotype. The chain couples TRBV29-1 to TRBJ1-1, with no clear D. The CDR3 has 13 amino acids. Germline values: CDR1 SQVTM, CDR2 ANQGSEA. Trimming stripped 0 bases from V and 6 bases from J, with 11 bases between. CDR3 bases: TGCAGCGTTGAAGATGGATTCAGTCCTGAAGCTTTCTTT. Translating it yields CSVEDGFSPEAFF.

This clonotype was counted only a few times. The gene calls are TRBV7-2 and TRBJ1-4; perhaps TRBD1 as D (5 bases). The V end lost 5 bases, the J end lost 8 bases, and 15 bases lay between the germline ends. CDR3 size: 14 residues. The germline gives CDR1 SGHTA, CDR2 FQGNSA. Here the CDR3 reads CASSRGTIGEKLFF. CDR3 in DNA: TGTGCCAGCAGCCGAGGGACGATCGGGGAAAAACTGTTTTTT.

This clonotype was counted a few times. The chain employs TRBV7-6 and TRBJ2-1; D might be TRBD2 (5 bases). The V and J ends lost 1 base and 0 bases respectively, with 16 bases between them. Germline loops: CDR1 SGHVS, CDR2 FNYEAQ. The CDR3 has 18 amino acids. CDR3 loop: CASSLVPAEVPSYNEQFF. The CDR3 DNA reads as TGTGCCAGCAGCTTAGTCCCAGCGGAGGTCCCCTCCTACAATGAGCAGTTCTTC.

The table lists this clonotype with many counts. The CDR3 is CASSLGRRETQYF. CDR3 coding DNA: TGTGCCAGCAGCTTGGGCAGACGGGAGACCCAGTACTTC. This chain uses TRBV5-6 with TRBJ2-5; D uncertain. This CDR3 is built from 13 residues. V lost 0 bases, J lost 5 bases, and 8 bases lay in between. CDR1 and CDR2 (germline): SGHDT, YYEEEE.